Listed below are T cell receptor beta chains from one sample, sequenced in a study of blood T cells in healthy people across ages. Each CDR3 protein is one row after TCRdb ran MiXCR on the 5' RACE reads. The data show 1.4 million to 1.5 million distinct CDR3 sequences, 40% to 50% seen once. Sequenced: blood. These receptors were obtained from a woman between 18 and 29 years old in good health. The CDR3 runs from the conserved cysteine through the conserved F or W. D genes are given only for firm matches. Clone size is shown for a subset of rows, as once, few, many or a class of expanded clone.

>TRBV5-6|.|TRBJ1-2|.
CASSLQISAGGDYGYTF
TGTGCCAGCAGCTTGCAGATCTCGGCTGGGGGGGACTATGGCTACACCTTC
>TRBV20-1|.|TRBJ2-1|.
CSATPGGRVYNEQFF
TGCAGTGCTACCCCAGGGGGGAGAGTTTACAATGAGCAGTTCTTC
>TRBV5-4|.|TRBJ2-2|TRBD2
CASGERGRGGGELFF
TGTGCCAGCGGTGAGCGGGGGCGTGGCGGCGGGGAGCTGTTTTTT
>TRBV28|.|TRBJ1-2|.
CASNTKAGEGPYGYTF
TGTGCCAGCAATACCAAAGCCGGGGAGGGGCCCTATGGCTACACCTTC
>TRBV12-3/TRBV12-4|few|TRBJ2-1|TRBD2
CASSLPFRGGGSGEQFF
TGTGCCAGCAGTTTACCCTTTCGTGGCGGGGGGAGTGGTGAGCAGTTCTTC
>TRBV10-3|.|TRBJ2-6|.
CAISELTRTGSSGANVLTF
TGTGCCATCAGCGAGCTAACCCGGACTGGGTCTTCTGGGGCCAACGTCCTGACTTTC
>TRBV30|.|TRBJ2-7|TRBD2
CAWSAGLAGSFYEQYF
TGTGCCTGGAGTGCGGGACTAGCGGGATCTTTCTACGAGCAGTACTTC
>TRBV6-5|.|TRBJ1-2|.
CASSYFRADAGSYGYTF
TGTGCCAGCAGTTACTTCAGGGCGGATGCGGGTAGCTATGGCTACACCTTC
>TRBV10-3|.|TRBJ1-5|TRBD1
CAISESKDGGQGDQPQHF
TGTGCCATCAGTGAGTCGAAGGACGGGGGGCAGGGGGATCAGCCCCAGCATTTT
>TRBV12-3/TRBV12-4|.|TRBJ1-2|.
CASSPLPQTGAGGYTF
TGTGCCAGCAGCCCATTGCCACAGACTGGGGCGGGGGGCTACACCTTC
>TRBV27|.|TRBJ2-7|.
CASSPGTTEYEQYF
TGTGCCAGCAGTCCTGGGACGACAGAGTACGAGCAGTACTTC
>TRBV2|.|TRBJ2-5|TRBD2
CASSYGILAGGAETQYF
TGTGCCAGCAGTTATGGGATCCTAGCGGGGGGGGCAGAGACCCAGTACTTC
>TRBV7-7|.|TRBJ2-6|.
CASSPHHFGDLSGANVLTF
TGTGCTAGCAGCCCTCACCATTTCGGGGATCTTTCTGGGGCCAACGTCCTGACTTTC
>TRBV15|.|TRBJ1-1|TRBD1
CATTGGPNTEAFF
TGTGCCACCACAGGGGGCCCGAACACTGAAGCTTTCTTT
>TRBV10-3|.|TRBJ2-3|TRBD2
CAISGLAGPISTDTQYF
TGTGCCATCAGTGGACTAGCGGGCCCAATTAGCACAGATACGCAGTATTTT
>TRBV15|.|TRBJ2-7|TRBD2
CATSRDLGLAGGEQYF
TGTGCCACCAGCAGAGATCTGGGACTAGCGGGAGGCGAGCAGTACTTC
>TRBV5-1|few|TRBJ2-4|.
CASSFEPGNIQYF
TGCGCCAGCAGCTTCGAGCCAGGAAACATTCAGTACTTC
>TRBV10-3|.|TRBJ2-3|.
CAISGFSSGPDTQYF
TGTGCCATCAGTGGATTTTCGAGTGGCCCAGATACGCAGTATTTT
>TRBV20-1|.|TRBJ2-1|.
CSAYAGAAYNEQFF
TGCAGTGCTTATGCGGGCGCGGCATACAATGAGCAGTTCTTC
>TRBV6-5|.|TRBJ2-7|.
CASRAGTLSYEQYF
TGTGCCAGCAGGGCCGGGACATTGTCCTACGAGCAGTACTTC
>TRBV18|few|TRBJ2-7|.
CASSPQGGTYEQYF
TGTGCCAGCTCACCCCAAGGGGGAACCTACGAGCAGTACTTC
>TRBV7-9|.|TRBJ1-2|TRBD1
CASSLGDSSNYGYTF
TGTGCCAGCAGCTTAGGGGACAGTTCTAACTATGGCTACACCTTC
>TRBV14|.|TRBJ1-1|.
CASSRFFTEGNTEAFF
TGTGCCAGCAGCCGCTTTTTTACGGAGGGGAACACTGAAGCTTTCTTT
>TRBV21-1|.|TRBJ2-5|.
CASSKVWETQYF
TGTGCCAGCAGCAAAGTGTGGGAGACCCAGTACTTC
>TRBV10-3|once|TRBJ2-2|.
CAIKRRGENTGELFF
TGTGCCATCAAGCGTCGGGGTGAGAACACCGGGGAGCTGTTTTTT
>TRBV20-1|.|TRBJ1-1|TRBD1
CSAHRQGYTEAFF
TGCAGTGCCCACCGACAGGGCTACACTGAAGCTTTCTTT
>TRBV10-3|.|TRBJ1-1|.
CAISDRQNTEAFF
TGTGCCATCAGTGACAGGCAAAACACTGAAGCTTTCTTT
>TRBV20-1|.|TRBJ2-7|.
CSAPHPGPSASYEQYF
TGCAGTGCTCCCCACCCGGGACCTTCGGCATCCTACGAGCAGTACTTC
>TRBV9|.|TRBJ2-7|.
CASSVMGGNSYEQYF
TGTGCCAGCAGCGTAATGGGGGGTAACTCCTACGAGCAGTACTTC
>TRBV4-2|once|TRBJ1-3|.
CASSSMDWSSGNTIYF
TGTGCCAGCAGCTCTATGGACTGGAGCTCTGGAAACACCATATATTTT
>TRBV7-3|.|TRBJ2-3|.
CASSATRLDTQYF
TGTGCCAGCAGCGCCACCAGGTTGGATACGCAGTATTTT
>TRBV7-3|.|TRBJ2-5|.
CASSLTGGGGEREQYF
TGTGCCAGCAGCTTAACCGGGGGTGGGGGCGAAAGGGAGCAGTACTTC
>TRBV11-3|.|TRBJ1-1|.
CASSAVSIGNTEAFF
TGTGCCAGCAGCGCCGTGTCGATTGGGAACACTGAAGCTTTCTTT
>TRBV28|.|TRBJ1-5|.
CASHTPADSNQPQHF
TGTGCCAGCCATACCCCGGCAGATAGCAATCAGCCCCAGCATTTT
>TRBV6-5|few|TRBJ2-7|TRBD1
CASNPTGDRPYEQYF
TGTGCCAGCAATCCCACGGGGGACAGGCCCTACGAGCAGTACTTC
>TRBV10-3|.|TRBJ2-5|TRBD2
CAIAISGGAQETQYF
TGTGCCATAGCCATTAGCGGGGGGGCACAAGAGACCCAGTACTTC
>TRBV5-5|few|TRBJ2-5|.
CASNPTGVETQYF
TGTGCCAGCAACCCGACAGGAGTGGAGACCCAGTACTTC
>TRBV27|few|TRBJ2-3|TRBD2
CASSWGLAGAGDTQYF
TGTGCCAGCAGTTGGGGACTAGCGGGCGCAGGGGATACGCAGTATTTT
>TRBV6-5|.|TRBJ1-1|.
CASSYSNAGYGAFF
TGTGCCAGCAGTTACTCGAATGCAGGGTACGGAGCTTTCTTT
>TRBV4-2|.|TRBJ1-1|.
CASSLEAGGRDTEAFF
TGTGCCAGCAGCCTGGAGGCGGGAGGTCGAGACACTGAAGCTTTCTTT
>TRBV29-1|.|TRBJ1-1|TRBD1
CSVVHLGTGAEAFF
TGCAGCGTTGTCCACCTGGGAACAGGGGCTGAAGCTTTCTTT
>TRBV7-2|.|TRBJ1-5|.
CASSFVGIGSNQPQHF
TGTGCCAGCAGCTTTGTAGGAATTGGGAGCAATCAGCCCCAGCATTTT
>TRBV25-1|few|TRBJ2-7|.
CASSVHPWEQYF
TGTGCCAGCAGTGTCCACCCCTGGGAGCAGTACTTC
>TRBV4-1|few|TRBJ2-7|TRBD1
CASSRDRGLTYEQYF
TGCGCCAGCAGCCGTGACAGGGGATTGACCTACGAGCAGTACTTC
>TRBV6-2/TRBV6-3|.|TRBJ2-7|.
CASSFRQFYEQYF
TGTGCCAGCAGTTTTCGACAGTTCTACGAGCAGTACTTC
>TRBV6-2/TRBV6-3|.|TRBJ1-6|.
CASREGQDSSYNSPLHF
TGTGCCAGCAGAGAGGGGCAGGACAGCTCCTATAATTCACCCCTCCACTTT
>TRBV6-1|.|TRBJ2-7|TRBD2
CASTLAGGYNEQYF
TGTGCCAGCACCCTAGCGGGGGGTTACAATGAGCAGTACTTC
>TRBV12-3/TRBV12-4|few|TRBJ1-2|TRBD1
CASSLAIYRGYTF
TGTGCCAGCAGTTTAGCCATCTACAGGGGTTACACCTTC
>TRBV12-3/TRBV12-4|.|TRBJ2-5|TRBD2
CATSSGGPQETQYF
TGTGCCACCTCAAGCGGGGGACCACAAGAGACCCAGTACTTC
>TRBV5-1|few|TRBJ2-1|TRBD2
CASRGTSGINEQFF
TGCGCCAGCAGAGGAACTAGCGGGATCAATGAGCAGTTCTTC
>TRBV10-3|.|TRBJ2-1|.
CAISEGRAGGGEQFF
TGTGCCATCAGTGAAGGGCGGGCGGGCGGCGGTGAGCAGTTCTTC